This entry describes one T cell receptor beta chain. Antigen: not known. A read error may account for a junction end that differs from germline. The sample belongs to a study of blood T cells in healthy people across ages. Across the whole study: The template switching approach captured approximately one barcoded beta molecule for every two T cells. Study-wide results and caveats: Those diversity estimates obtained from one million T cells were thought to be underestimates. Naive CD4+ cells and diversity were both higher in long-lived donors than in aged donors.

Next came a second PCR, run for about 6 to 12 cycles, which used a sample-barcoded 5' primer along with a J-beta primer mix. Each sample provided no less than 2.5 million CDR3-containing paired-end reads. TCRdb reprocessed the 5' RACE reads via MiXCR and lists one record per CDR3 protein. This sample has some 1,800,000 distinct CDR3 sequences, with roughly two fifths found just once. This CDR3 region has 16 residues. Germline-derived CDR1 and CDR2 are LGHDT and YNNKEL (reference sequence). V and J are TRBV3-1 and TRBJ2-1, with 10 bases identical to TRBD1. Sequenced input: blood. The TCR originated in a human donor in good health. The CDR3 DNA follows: TGTGCCAGCAGCCATCCACCGGGACAGGGGATCAATGAGCAGGTCTTC. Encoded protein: CASSHPPGQGINEQVF.